These 16 T cell receptor beta chains share one sample of origin, sequenced in a study of cytomegalovirus exposure and HLA in healthy donors. Researchers ran the PCR with 60 Vbeta and 13 Jbeta primers. Sequenced by immunoSEQ multiplex PCR; TCRdb stores in-frame clones only, minus some. This table has 150,000 to 200,000 clones, nearly 80% appearing once. Material: PBMCs. These receptor sequences come from a man aged 50 to 59 in good health and CMV-seropositive.

The chain links TRBV28 to TRBJ1-5; perhaps TRBD1 as D (6 bases). Germline loops: CDR1 MDHEN, CDR2 SYDVKM. The CDR3 is 18 residues long. Trimming stripped 4 bases from V and 0 bases from J, with 19 bases between. The CDR3 DNA sequence: TGTGCCAGCAGTTCCCCCGTGGGGGCGGAAATTAGCAATCAGCCCCAGCATTTT. Translating gives CASSSPVGAEISNQPQHF.

J is TRBJ2-7 and V is TRBV30; TRBD1 aligns across 12 bases. CDR3 length: 14 residues. V was clipped by 2 bases and J by 6 bases; unmatched bases: 5. CDR1 GTSNPN and CDR2 SVGIG come from the germline V gene (reference sequence). CDR3 residues: CAWSPGQGASEQYF. The CDR3 DNA follows: TGTGCCTGGAGTCCGGGACAGGGGGCGTCCGAGCAGTACTTC.

The genes are TRBV4-2 and TRBJ1-1; D is unclear. The CDR3 covers 14 residues. V was cut by 0 bases and J by 2 bases, with 7 bases left in between. Germline V gives CDR1 LGHNA, CDR2 YNFKEQ. This chain's CDR3 is CASSQDRQNTEAFF. The CDR3 DNA reads as TGTGCCAGCAGCCAAGACAGACAAAACACTGAAGCTTTCTTT.

The V call is TRBV5-5, the J call TRBJ1-1; no firm D call. The CDR3 is made up of 14 amino acids. CDR1 is SGHKS, CDR2 YYEKEE, per germline (reference sequence). With 0 bases removed from V and 10 bases from J, the gap between germline ends came to 16 bases. CDR3: CASSLAPDSPGAFF. In DNA form, the CDR3 reads TGTGCCAGCAGCTTGGCTCCGGACTCCCCTGGAGCTTTCTTT.

This clone came up many times. The gene calls are TRBV6-6 and TRBJ2-7, with 8 bases identical to TRBD2. V shed 5 bases, J shed 3 bases, and the junction held 3 bases outside the gene matches. Germline V gene sequence: CDR1 MNHNY, CDR2 SVGAGI (reference sequence). The CDR3 has 13 amino acids. The CDR3 bases are TGTGCCAGCAGTCAGACTAGCGACTACGAGCAGTACGTC. This encodes CASSQTSDYEQYV.

This clone was counted a few times. The chain uses TRBV6-5 and TRBJ2-5; weak D call: TRBD2 (6 bases). Near its end, the DNA agrees better with TRBJ2-7, so the J call may be wrong. The CDR3 spans 13 residues. The V gene's germline CDR1 is MNHEY and CDR2 SVGAGI. Written as DNA, the CDR3 is TGTGCCAGCAGTCCCCGGACTAACTACGAGCAGTACTTC. Amino acids: CASSPRTNYEQYF.

V gene TRBV5-1 combines with J gene TRBJ2-5; 8 positions match TRBD1. Trimming removed 3 bases from V and 4 bases from J; junction bases left unmatched: 8. The CDR3 contains 15 residues. CDR1 and CDR2 (germline): SGHRS, YFSETQ. CDR3 nucleotides: TGCGCCAGCAGCTCCACCAGGGGGCGGAGAGAGACCCAGTACTTC. As protein: CASSSTRGRRETQYF.

Only a few counts were recorded for this clone. The rearrangement joins TRBV6-5 to TRBJ1-6; 8 bases fit TRBD1. The germline gives CDR1 MNHEY, CDR2 SVGAGI. V gave up 4 bases and J gave up 3 bases; unmatched junction bases: 2. The CDR3 contains 15 residues. The CDR3 loop is CASSFDRGYNSPLHF. The CDR3 DNA reads as TGTGCCAGCAGTTTTGACAGGGGCTATAATTCACCCCTCCACTTT.

The rearrangement links TRBV2 to TRBJ1-3; D possibly corresponds to TRBD1 (5 bases). The CDR3 extends over 14 amino acids. V was pared by 9 bases and J by 0 bases, with 12 bases between. CDR1 and CDR2 from the germline V gene are SNHLY and FYNNEI. CDR3 residues: CASFVGGSGNTIYF. Here the CDR3 DNA reads TGTGCCAGTTTTGTGGGGGGCTCTGGAAACACCATATATTTT.

The chain is built from TRBV7-9 and TRBJ2-3, with 15 bases that match TRBD2. This CDR3 comprises 17 residues. Looked up from germline, CDR1 is SEHNR and CDR2 is FQNEAQ (reference sequence). J gave up 4 bases and V 5 bases, and 7 bases lay outside the gene matches. DNA for the CDR3: TGTGCCAGCAGCACCCAAGGACTAGCGGGGGGGTCAGATACGCAGTATTTT. Amino acid sequence: CASSTQGLAGGSDTQYF.

The chain has TRBV28 and TRBJ1-6; 7 bases agree with TRBD1. Germline V gene data show CDR1 as MDHEN and CDR2 as SYDVKM. This CDR3 has 16 residues. The J segment lost 7 bases and the V segment lost 3 bases, leaving 9 bases of the junction unmatched. The CDR3 sequence is CASSLGPGQRNSPLHF. Here the CDR3 DNA reads TGTGCCAGCAGTTTGGGGCCGGGACAGAGAAATTCACCCCTCCACTTT.

In nucleotides, the CDR3 is TGTGCCATCAGTGAGTTGCAGAATAGCAATCAGCCCCAGCATTTT. Residues: CAISELQNSNQPQHF. V usage is TRBV10-3 and J usage is TRBJ1-5; D gene unclear. The CDR3 is 15 residues long. Germline lookup yields CDR1 ENHRY and CDR2 SYGVKD. Trimming cost V 1 base and J 0 bases, with 7 bases left between them.

This chain connects TRBV5-4 to TRBJ2-2; the D gene is possibly TRBD2 (5 bases). Germline CDR1 reads SGHNT; CDR2 reads YYREEE (reference sequence). Trimming pared 0 bases from V and 9 bases from J, leaving 15 bases between. The CDR3 extends over 15 amino acids. This CDR3 is CASSLARVQSRELFF. CDR3 nucleotides: TGTGCCAGCAGCTTGGCGCGGGTCCAGTCGAGGGAGCTGTTTTTT.

The chain links TRBV27 to TRBJ2-7; TRBD2 might be the D (6 bases). Trimming took 2 bases from V and 5 from J, leaving 16 bases between them. Per the germline V gene, CDR1 is MNHEY and CDR2 is SMNVEV (reference sequence). The CDR3 sequence is 15 residues long. CDR3 nucleotides: TGTGCCAGCAGTTTAAGTTCTCGTGGAGGGGACGAGCAGTACTTC. Its translation is CASSLSSRGGDEQYF.

The V gene is TRBV4-1, the J gene TRBJ2-7; TRBD1 matches 9 bases. After removal of 4 bases from V and 5 bases from J, the junction contained 9 bases not matched to a gene. The CDR3 covers 15 residues. Germline CDR1 and CDR2: MGHRA and YSYEKL. The CDR3 region is CASSPYGTGKNEQYF. The DNA for the CDR3 is TGCGCCAGCAGCCCATACGGGACAGGGAAGAACGAGCAGTACTTC.

The J gene is TRBJ2-7, the V gene TRBV6-1, with D possibly being TRBD1 (5 bases). Germline loops: CDR1 MNHNS, CDR2 SASEGT. Trimming stripped 7 bases from V and 2 bases from J, with 12 bases between. There are 13 residues in the CDR3. CDR3 loop: CASKSDSTYEQYF. In DNA, the CDR3 is TGTGCCAGCAAGTCCGACAGCACCTACGAGCAGTACTTC.